Shown below are 15 T cell receptor beta chains from a single sample sequenced in a study of vaccination effects on CD4 cells after COVID-19. The assay was immunoSEQ multiplex PCR, and TCRdb's table has in-frame clones only and misses some. The sample contains tens of thousands of clones, around two thirds of which appear only once. Culture lasted over 9 days before CD4+ T cell isolation. Either the BNT162b2 or mRNA-1273 vaccine was given to participants in two doses. These receptors' antigens are unknown. The material was CD4+ T cells from PBMCs cultured without peptide, obtained after COVID-19 vaccination. The receptor source for this set is a human donor who received a COVID-19 vaccine.

The gene calls are TRBV18 and TRBJ2-3, with TRBD2 matching 9 bases. The CDR3 contains 15 residues. The germline V gene has CDR1 KGHSH and CDR2 LQKENI. After removal of 5 bases from V and 3 bases from J, the junction contained 6 bases not matched to a gene. The CDR3, as DNA: TGTGCCAGCTCAGATCTAGCGGGGAGAACAGATACGCAGTATTTT. Its translation: CASSDLAGRTDTQYF.

CDR3 coding DNA: TGCGCCAGCAGCTCGACAACAACTAATGAAAAACTGTTTTTT. It specifies CASSSTTTNEKLFF. The chain uses TRBV5-1 and TRBJ1-4; no clear D. With 3 bases removed from V and 0 bases from J, the gap between germline ends came to 6 bases. Germline assignment: CDR1 SGHRS and CDR2 YFSETQ. The CDR3 loop spans 14 amino acids.

The chain carries TRBV6-5 and TRBJ1-5; TRBD1 is a possible D gene (5 bases). The CDR3 extends over 14 amino acids. The ends were cut back, 10 bases at V and 6 bases at J, with 19 bases in the middle. The germline V gene encodes CDR1 MNHEY and CDR2 SVGAGI. The DNA for the CDR3 is TGTGCCACCCAACGGGGGGGGGATGGTCAGCCCCAGCATTTT. Its translation: CATQRGGDGQPQHF.

This rearrangement joins TRBV29-1 to TRBJ2-5; tentative D call: TRBD2 (5 bases). Trimming stripped 4 bases from V and 5 bases from J, with 11 bases between. In germline, CDR1 is SQVTM, CDR2 ANQGSEA. The CDR3 totals 12 residues. The CDR3 DNA reads TGCAGCGTTGTCACGGGATCGGAGACCCAGTACTTC. Its protein is CSVVTGSETQYF.

J is TRBJ2-3 and V is TRBV30, with a possible D match to TRBD1 (5 bases). Looked up from germline, CDR1 is GTSNPN and CDR2 is SVGIG (reference sequence). Trimming removed 4 bases at V and 4 bases at J, with 12 bases between. The CDR3 has 13 amino acids. The CDR3 protein is CAWNSGFADTQYF. The CDR3 coding sequence is TGTGCCTGGAATTCAGGGTTCGCAGATACGCAGTATTTT.

This chain links TRBV24-1 with TRBJ2-5, with D possibly called TRBD1 or TRBD2 (6 bases each). Trimming cost V 4 bases and J 5 bases, with 16 bases left between them. Germline V gene data show CDR1 as KGHDR and CDR2 as SFDVKD. This CDR3 contains 15 residues. The CDR3 sequence: CATSEGGHPAETQYF. CDR3 coding DNA: TGTGCCACCAGTGAGGGGGGACACCCGGCGGAGACCCAGTACTTC.

The chain employs TRBV29-1 and TRBJ2-3; the match to TRBD2 covers 7 bases. Germline loops: CDR1 SQVTM, CDR2 ANQGSEA. This CDR3 is 14 amino acids long. V lost 7 bases to trimming and J lost 2 bases; unmatched junction nucleotides: 9. The CDR3: CSDSWGGTTDTQYF. The CDR3 DNA is TGCAGCGATTCTTGGGGGGGGACCACAGATACGCAGTATTTT.

This clone was detected a few times. CDR3 nucleotide sequence: TGTGCCAGCAGCCTGATGAACGAGCAGTACGTC. This codes for CASSLMNEQYV. The chain is built from TRBV5-6 and TRBJ2-7; D not resolved. V lost 4 bases, J lost 5 bases, and 7 bases lay in between. Looked up from germline, CDR1 is SGHDT and CDR2 is YYEEEE. This CDR3 spans 11 amino acids.

The genes are TRBV19 and TRBJ1-1; D remains ambiguous. The germline gives CDR1 LNHDA, CDR2 SQIVND (reference sequence). There are 12 residues in the CDR3. V dropped 5 bases and J dropped 4 bases, with 8 bases sitting between them. CDR3 coding DNA: TGTGCCAGTAGTTATCGGGGCACTGAAGCTTTCTTT. Amino acid sequence: CASSYRGTEAFF.

V gene TRBV30 combines with J gene TRBJ1-5; D call uncertain. The V gene's germline CDR1 is GTSNPN and CDR2 SVGIG (reference sequence). V lost 5 bases and J lost 0, with 8 bases in between. This CDR3 region has 13 residues. This chain's CDR3 is CAWGKSSNQPQHF. The CDR3 coding sequence is TGTGCCTGGGGGAAGTCTAGCAATCAGCCCCAGCATTTT.

V usage is TRBV3-1 (or the pseudogene TRBV3-2) and J usage is TRBJ2-7; TRBD2 matches 9 bases. The CDR3 length is 15 residues. CDR1 and CDR2 (germline): LGHDT, YNNKEL (reference sequence). Germline trimming cut 1 base from V and 2 bases from J; bases unmatched to any gene: 3. CDR3 DNA: TGTGCCAGCAGCCAAGCTAGCGGGGCTGCCTACGAGCAGTACGTC. Its protein product is CASSQASGAAYEQYV.

This sequence joins TRBV18 and TRBJ1-2, with TRBD1 matching 7 bases. With 3 bases clipped from V and 2 bases from J, the junction kept 0 bases outside the gene matches. This CDR3 is built from 13 residues. Germline V gene data show CDR1 as KGHSH and CDR2 as LQKENI. CDR3 DNA sequence: TGTGCCAGCTCACCGGGACAGAACTATGGCTACACCTTC. Its translation: CASSPGQNYGYTF. Full variable domain (missing parts from reference TRBV18 and TRBJ1-2): NAGVMQNPRHLVRRRGQEARLRCSPMKGHSHVYWYRQLPEEGLKFMVYLQKENIIDESGMPKERFSAEFPKEGPSILRIQQVVRGDSAAYFCASSPGQNYGYTFGSGTRLTVV.

The J gene is TRBJ1-2, the V gene TRBV9; 7 nucleotides match TRBD1. CDR1 is SGDLS and CDR2 is YYNGEE in the germline V gene. The CDR3 runs to 13 residues. With 4 bases clipped from V and 3 bases from J, the junction kept 3 bases outside the gene matches. CDR3 sequence (DNA): TGTGCCAGCAGCACAGGGGCCGACTATGGCTACACCTTC. It encodes CASSTGADYGYTF. Full variable domain (rest looked up from reference TRBV9 and TRBJ1-2): DSGVTQTPKHLITATGQRVTLRCSPRSGDLSVYWYQQSLDQGLQFLIQYYNGEERAKGNILERFSAQQFPDLHSELNLSSLELGDSALYFCASSTGADYGYTFGSGTRLTVV.

CDR3 sequence (DNA): TGTGCCAGCCGGGTCGGGGGGGTTGTTACAGATACGCAGTATTTT. It is translated as CASRVGGVVTDTQYF. This sequence joins TRBV6-5 and TRBJ2-3; 8 nucleotides agree with TRBD2. The V segment lost 8 bases and the J segment 3 bases; nucleotides outside the gene matches: 10. CDR3 length: 15 amino acids. Germline CDR1 and CDR2: MNHEY and SVGAGI.

V usage is TRBV4-3 and J usage is TRBJ1-4; D is undetermined. CDR1 is LGHNA, CDR2 YSLEER, per germline. Trimming took 1 base from V and 2 from J, leaving 8 bases between them. The CDR3 runs 15 residues. CDR3: CASSQVGKTNEKLFF. In DNA, the CDR3 is TGCGCCAGCAGCCAAGTGGGGAAGACTAATGAAAAACTGTTTTTT.